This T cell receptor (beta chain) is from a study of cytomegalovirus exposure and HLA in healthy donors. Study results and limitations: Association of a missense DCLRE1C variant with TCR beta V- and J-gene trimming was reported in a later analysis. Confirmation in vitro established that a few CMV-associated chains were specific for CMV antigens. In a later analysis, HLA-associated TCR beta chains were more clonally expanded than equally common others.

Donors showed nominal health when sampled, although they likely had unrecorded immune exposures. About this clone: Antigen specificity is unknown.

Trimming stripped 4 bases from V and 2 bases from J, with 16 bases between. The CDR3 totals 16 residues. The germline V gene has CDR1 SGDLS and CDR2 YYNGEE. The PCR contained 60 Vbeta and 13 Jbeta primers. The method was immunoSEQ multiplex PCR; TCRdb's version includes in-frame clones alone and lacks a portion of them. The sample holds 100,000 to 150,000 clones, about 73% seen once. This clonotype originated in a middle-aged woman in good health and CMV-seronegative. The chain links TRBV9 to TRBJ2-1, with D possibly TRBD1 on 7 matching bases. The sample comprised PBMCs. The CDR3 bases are TGTGCCAGCAGCCTCGGGGGTCAGGGGGCCTACAATGAGCAGTTCTTC. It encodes CASSLGGQGAYNEQFF.